This passage covers 26 T cell receptor beta chains from one sample sequenced in a study of T cells in Graves' hyperthyroidism and ophthalmopathy. Researchers took RNA transcripts and amplified the TCR beta CDR3 regions from them. RT-PCR in the first round (using the HTBI primer set) targeted the TCR CDR3. Each CDR3 protein gets one entry after TCRdb re-called the multiplex PCR reads with MiXCR. Here the sample spans a few hundred thousand distinct CDR3 sequences, 15% to 19% being singletons. Sequencing was carried out using blood. These receptors originate from a woman aged 18-29 years with Graves' hyperthyroidism.

V gene TRBV6-2 or TRBV6-3 combines with J gene TRBJ2-5; 7 bases line up with TRBD1. Germline-derived CDR1 and CDR2 are MNHEY and SVGEGT. The CDR3 spans 12 residues. With 4 bases clipped from V and 7 bases from J, the junction kept 3 bases outside the gene matches. CDR3 sequence (DNA): TGTGCCAGCAGTTGGTCAGGGGGGACCCAGTACTTC. Protein product: CASSWSGGTQYF.

This clonotype showed up just once. The rearrangement links TRBV7-6 to TRBJ2-2, with 11 nucleotides matching TRBD2. Losses at the gene ends were 6 bases for V and 1 base for J; bases not matched to a gene: 4. The CDR3 is 16 amino acids. Germline CDR1 SGHVS, CDR2 FNYEAQ. CDR3 in amino acids: CASRASGRKNTGELFF. The CDR3 DNA follows: TGTGCCAGCAGGGCTAGCGGGAGGAAGAACACCGGGGAGCTGTTTTTT.

This clonotype was found a few times. V gene TRBV4-1 combines with J gene TRBJ2-1; TRBD1 matches 7 bases. The CDR3 is 16 residues long. Germline loops: CDR1 MGHRA, CDR2 YSYEKL. Trimming removed 0 bases from V and 9 bases from J; junction bases left unmatched: 11. The CDR3 here is CASSQEFRQGGGEQFF. As DNA, the CDR3 is TGCGCCAGCAGCCAAGAATTCAGACAGGGTGGAGGTGAGCAGTTCTTC.

This clonotype has just a few counts. The rearrangement links TRBV14 to TRBJ1-2; 8 bases agree with TRBD1. V gave up 6 bases and J gave up 6 bases; unmatched junction bases: 6. The CDR3 covers 13 residues. Germline V gives CDR1 SGHDN, CDR2 FVKESK. The CDR3 is CASRPTGGNGYTF. The CDR3 region has the DNA TGTGCCAGCAGACCAACAGGGGGGAATGGCTACACCTTC.

This clonotype was counted at least ten times. The rearrangement uses TRBV7-6 and TRBJ2-1, with D perhaps matching TRBD1 or TRBD2 (7 bases each). Trimming removed 5 bases at V and 2 bases at J, with 13 bases between. Germline-derived CDR1 and CDR2 are SGHVS and FNYEAQ. The CDR3 loop spans 15 amino acids. The CDR3 nucleotides read TGTGCCAGCAGCCGACAGGGAGGGACCTACAATGAGCAGTTCTTC. It is translated as CASSRQGGTYNEQFF.

This clonotype was observed a few times. The CDR3 reads CASSLGGLGIYGYTF. CDR3 DNA: TGTGCCAGCAGCTTAGGAGGGCTGGGGATCTATGGCTACACCTTC. The genes are TRBV11-2 and TRBJ1-2; no reliable D call. Germline V gene data show CDR1 as SGHAT and CDR2 as FQNNGV. This CDR3 has 15 residues. Deletions cut 1 base from V and 4 bases from J, with 13 bases between.

Points on this clonotype: The germline gene is not matched at one end of the junction; a read error may be the cause. The genes are TRBV11-3 and TRBJ2-5, with 7 bases that match TRBD2. Germline-derived CDR1 and CDR2 are SGHNT and YENEEA. The CDR3 length is 15 residues. CDR3 sequence reads: CASSPKAGKGEAQYF. CDR3 DNA: TGTGCCAGCAGCCCTAAAGCGGGGAAAGGAGAGGCCCAGTACTTC.

This clonotype was recorded at least ten times. The rearrangement joins TRBV20-1 to TRBJ2-1; 7 bases match TRBD2. This CDR3 is built from 14 residues. The trim removed 3 bases at V and 2 bases at J, leaving 4 bases unmatched. Germline V gene data show CDR1 as DFQATT and CDR2 as SNEGSKA (reference sequence). The CDR3 loop is CSASPSGPYNEQFF. Here the CDR3 DNA reads TGCAGTGCTAGCCCTAGCGGCCCCTACAATGAGCAGTTCTTC.

This clonotype appeared many times. V is TRBV3-1 and J is TRBJ2-1; 8 bases fit TRBD1. The CDR3 sequence is 14 residues long. The germline CDR1 and CDR2 sequences are LGHDT and YNNKEL (reference sequence). Unmatched junction bases numbered 4, after V lost 6 bases and J lost 3 bases. The CDR3 sequence is CASRGTGFYNEQFF. In DNA form, the CDR3 reads TGTGCCAGCAGGGGGACAGGTTTCTACAATGAGCAGTTCTTC.

This clonotype was seen a handful of times. This chain uses TRBV5-1 with TRBJ2-5; 8 bases map to TRBD1. Germline V gene sequence: CDR1 SGHRS, CDR2 YFSETQ. V was pared by 3 bases and J by 6 bases, with 4 bases of the junction left unmatched. There are 13 residues in the CDR3. CDR3 bases: TGCGCCAGCAGCTCAGGGGGCGGGAAGACCCAGTACTTC. This translates into CASSSGGGKTQYF.

This clonotype was seen more than once but under ten times. The chain uses TRBV5-1 and TRBJ2-5, with D possibly being TRBD2 (5 bases). V was cut by 2 bases and J by 3 bases, with 5 bases left in between. This CDR3 is 12 amino acids long. Per the germline V gene, CDR1 is SGHRS and CDR2 is YFSETQ. The CDR3 protein is CASSFSEETQYF. Written as DNA, the CDR3 is TGCGCCAGCAGCTTTAGCGAAGAGACCCAGTACTTC.

This clonotype was observed at least ten times. The chain is built from TRBV27 and TRBJ2-5; perhaps TRBD2 as D (6 bases). This CDR3 has 15 residues. Germline CDR1 is MNHEY and CDR2 is SMNVEV (reference sequence). Trimming removed 3 bases from V and 3 bases from J, with 14 bases in between. The CDR3 DNA is TGTGCCAGCAGTTTTTTCGGTAGGAGGGAAGAGACCCAGTACTTC. Translated: CASSFFGRREETQYF.

This clonotype was seen repeatedly, ten times or more. The chain employs TRBV15 and TRBJ2-7; D not resolved. CDR1 LNHNV and CDR2 YYDKDF come from the germline V gene (reference sequence). V dropped 0 bases and J dropped 0 bases, with 18 bases sitting between them. The CDR3 loop spans 18 amino acids. The CDR3 here is CATSRDKATSFYSYEQYF. CDR3 nucleotide sequence: TGTGCCACCAGCAGAGATAAAGCCACATCGTTCTACTCCTACGAGCAGTACTTC.

This rearrangement joins TRBV10-3 to TRBJ2-7, with 12 bases matching TRBD2. V gave up 2 bases and J gave up 4 bases; unmatched junction bases: 6. Per the germline V gene, CDR1 is ENHRY and CDR2 is SYGVKD. The CDR3 is made up of 16 amino acids. Here the CDR3 reads CAISEPTTSGSYEQYF. CDR3 bases: TGTGCCATCAGTGAGCCTACGACTAGCGGGAGTTACGAGCAGTACTTC.

This clonotype showed up many times. The rearrangement joins TRBV12-3 or TRBV12-4 to TRBJ1-6; tentative D call: TRBD1 (6 bases). The CDR3 sequence is 15 residues long. With 5 bases removed from V and 6 bases from J, the gap between germline ends came to 14 bases. The CDR3 protein is CASSTERDTNSPLHF. CDR3 coding DNA: TGTGCCAGCAGTACCGAGAGGGACACTAATTCACCCCTCCACTTT.

Notes on this clonotype: This may be a read error, as it is one base from a much larger clone. V gene TRBV2 combines with J gene TRBJ2-3, with D tentatively TRBD2 (6 bases). With 7 bases removed from V and 0 bases from J, the gap between germline ends came to 8 bases. This CDR3 has 13 amino acids. Germline values: CDR1 SNHLY, CDR2 FYNNEI. The chain's CDR3 is CASTGSSTDTQYF. CDR3 bases: TGTGCCAGCACCGGGAGTAGCACAGATACGCAGTATTTT.

This clonotype was found many times. The gene calls are TRBV6-6 and TRBJ2-3, with 12 bases aligning to TRBD2. Germline V gene data show CDR1 as MNHNY and CDR2 as SVGAGI (reference sequence). With 3 bases clipped from V and 5 bases from J, the junction kept 6 bases outside the gene matches. This CDR3 comprises 16 residues. The CDR3, as DNA: TGTGCCAGCAGTTATCTAGCGGGGGGGCAGGGAGATACGCAGTATTTT. This codes for CASSYLAGGQGDTQYF.

This clonotype was seen repeatedly, ten times or more. The chain recombines TRBV28 with TRBJ1-5; unclear D gene. Trimming pared 4 bases from V and 3 bases from J, leaving 4 bases between. CDR3 length equals 12 residues. Germline loops: CDR1 MDHEN, CDR2 SYDVKM. CDR3 bases: TGTGCCAGCAGTTCCCCCAATCAGCCCCAGCATTTT. This translates into CASSSPNQPQHF.

The rearrangement uses TRBV18 and TRBJ2-7, with D perhaps matching TRBD2 (7 bases). Trimming pared 3 bases from V and 2 bases from J, leaving 14 bases between. The CDR3 has 15 amino acids. Germline V gene data show CDR1 as KGHSH and CDR2 as LQKENI. The CDR3 nucleotides read TGTGCCAGCTCACCCGGGGGAGGGGGGACCTACGAGCAGTACTTC. As protein: CASSPGGGGTYEQYF.

This clonotype was picked up many times. The chain joins TRBV14 to TRBJ1-2, with D maybe TRBD1 (6 bases). Trimming shortened V by 4 bases and J by 4 bases, and 7 bases separated the two germline ends. This CDR3 is 12 amino acids long. The germline gives CDR1 SGHDN, CDR2 FVKESK. The chain's CDR3 is CASSPGAYGYTF. CDR3 bases: TGTGCCAGCAGCCCGGGGGCCTATGGCTACACCTTC.

This clonotype was seen at least ten times. The rearrangement uses TRBV20-1 and TRBJ2-2; 8 bases agree with TRBD1. The CDR3 runs 17 residues. Germline assignment: CDR1 DFQATT and CDR2 SNEGSKA (reference sequence). The J segment lost 4 bases and the V segment lost 2 bases, leaving 12 bases of the junction unmatched. CDR3 protein: CSARTPKQGVGTGELFF. The CDR3 DNA reads as TGCAGTGCTAGAACCCCCAAACAGGGGGTAGGCACCGGGGAGCTGTTTTTT.

This chain joins TRBV5-1 and TRBJ1-4; 9 nucleotides match TRBD1. The CDR3 covers 17 residues. The ends lost 3 bases at V and 4 bases at J; junction bases unmatched: 10. Per the germline V gene, CDR1 is SGHRS and CDR2 is YFSETQ. The CDR3, as DNA: TGCGCCAGCAGCTCCGGGACAGGGCTACAGTTTAATGAAAAACTGTTTTTT. This gives the protein CASSSGTGLQFNEKLFF.

The gene calls are TRBV6-1 and TRBJ1-4; no definite D call. Trimming took off 5 bases at V and 6 bases at J, with 16 bases between the two ends. This CDR3 comprises 15 residues. The germline CDR1 and CDR2 sequences are MNHNS and SASEGT. The CDR3 DNA reads TGTGCCAGCAGTACCCGGGGAGGTGGCGATGAAAAACTGTTTTTT. Its translation: CASSTRGGGDEKLFF.

This clonotype was counted at least ten times. CDR3: CASSFSLGKSGDTQYF. CDR3 bases: TGTGCCAGCAGCTTCTCCCTCGGCAAGTCGGGAGATACGCAGTATTTT. The chain joins TRBV5-5 to TRBJ2-3; the D is unclear. Trimming left V 2 bases short and J 5 bases short, with 18 bases between. Germline lookup yields CDR1 SGHKS and CDR2 YYEKEE (reference sequence). This CDR3 is built from 16 residues.

In this sample, this clonotype turned up a few times. V usage is TRBV14 and J usage is TRBJ2-5; tentative D call: TRBD1 (6 bases). The ends were cut back, 3 bases at V and 1 base at J, with 9 bases in the middle. Germline loops: CDR1 SGHDN, CDR2 FVKESK. The CDR3 runs 14 residues. As DNA, the CDR3 is TGTGCCAGCAGCCACATCAGGGGCCAAGAGACCCAGTACTTC. This translates into CASSHIRGQETQYF.

V and J are TRBV5-4 and TRBJ2-7; D tentatively reads TRBD1 or TRBD2 (5 bases each). Germline V gene data show CDR1 as SGHNT and CDR2 as YYREEE (reference sequence). V lost 3 bases, J lost 6 bases, and 16 bases lay in between. The CDR3 runs to 14 residues. The CDR3 DNA reads TGTGCCAGCAGCTCCGGGACCTCACCCCTCGAGCAGTACTTC. The encoded protein is CASSSGTSPLEQYF.